The clone carrying this T cell receptor beta chain was seen a handful of times. V was clipped by 6 bases and J by 8 bases, with 13 bases between them. CDR1 and CDR2 from the germline V gene are SEHNR and FQNEAQ (reference sequence). There are 13 residues in the CDR3. The data belong to a study of sequential checkpoint blockade in melanoma. Treatment indicated: randomized to nivolumab then ipilimumab (arm A) or the reverse (arm B). Repertoires were generated with immunoSEQ multiplex PCR, while TCRdb's copy carries only in-frame clones and drops some. The sample has 20,000 to 25,000 clones; under 70% are singletons.

The V and J genes are TRBV7-9 and TRBJ1-4; D not certain. The sample here was CD8+ T cells sorted from blood (inferred from file names), taken from a patient given nivolumab and ipilimumab in sequence. The source is a human donor with melanoma. CDR3 sequence: CASRPADGEKLFF. The CDR3, as DNA: TGTGCCAGCAGACCCGCCGACGGGGAAAAACTGTTTTTT.